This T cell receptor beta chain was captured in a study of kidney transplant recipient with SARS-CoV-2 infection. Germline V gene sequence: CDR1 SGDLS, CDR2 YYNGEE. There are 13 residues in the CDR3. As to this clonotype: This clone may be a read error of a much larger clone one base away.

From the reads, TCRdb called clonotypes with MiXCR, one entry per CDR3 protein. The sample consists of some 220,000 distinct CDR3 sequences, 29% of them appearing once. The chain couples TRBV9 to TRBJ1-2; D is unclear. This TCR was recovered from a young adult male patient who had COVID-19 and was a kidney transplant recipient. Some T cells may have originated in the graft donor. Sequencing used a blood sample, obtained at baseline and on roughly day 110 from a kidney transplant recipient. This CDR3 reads CASSVDGTYGYNF. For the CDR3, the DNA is TGTGCCAGCAGCGTAGACGGAACCTATGGCTACAACTTC.